This T cell receptor beta chain stems from a study of T cells in Graves' hyperthyroidism and ophthalmopathy. This clonotype was picked up many times. Its cognate antigen is unknown. Study-level findings and limits: Ophthalmopathy cases were set apart from stable hyperthyroidism by a 13 V-J model. Blood shared most expanded thyroid clonotypes above 0.001.

Regions amplified from RNA transcripts were the TCR beta CDR3 regions. The HTBI primer set was used in a first-round RT-PCR of the TCR CDR3. TCRdb recomputed calls from the multiplex PCR reads with MiXCR, one row per CDR3 protein. The repertoire holds approximately 400,000 distinct CDR3 sequences, with roughly 14% as singletons. Diagnostic decisions used clinical symptoms, serum thyroxine and TRAb, thyroid ultrasound and orbital computed tomography. The CDR3 spans 14 residues. V was clipped by 4 bases and J by 3 bases, with 10 bases between them. Germline CDR1 is SGHAT and CDR2 is FQNNGV. The clonotype was recovered from a woman aged 18-35 years with Graves' hyperthyroidism. V is TRBV11-2 and J is TRBJ2-1, with unresolved D. Sequencing was done on a sample of blood. The CDR3 region is CASSSLEFYNEQFF. CDR3 sequence (DNA): TGTGCCAGCAGCTCACTGGAGTTCTACAATGAGCAGTTCTTC.